Listed below are T cell receptor beta chains from one sample, sequenced in a study of T cells after yellow fever vaccination. In TCRdb, the 5' RACE reads were re-called with MiXCR into one record per CDR3 protein. The sample lists about 60,000 distinct CDR3 sequences; more than 5.5% were seen once. The material was CD8+ T cells sorted from PBMCs, obtained on the day of the first yellow fever vaccination. These TCRs come from a young man who received the YFV17D yellow fever vaccine. The CDR3 runs from the conserved cysteine through the conserved F or W. A D gene is named only where the DNA matches it firmly. The size entry is marked missing in some rows and otherwise reads once, few, many or a size class.

V	J	D	size	CDR3	DNA
TRBV7-9	TRBJ2-1	.	.	CASSLDPLDNEQFF	TGTGCCAGCAGCTTAGATCCCTTGGACAATGAGCAGTTCTTC
TRBV10-1	TRBJ2-3	.	many	CASSSWGVSTDTQYF	TGCGCCAGCAGCTCCTGGGGGGTGAGCACAGATACGCAGTATTTT
TRBV6-1	TRBJ2-3	.	.	CASTRRDFLGTDTQYF	TGTGCCAGCACCCGACGTGATTTCTTGGGAACAGATACGCAGTATTTT
TRBV6-1	TRBJ2-1	TRBD1	few	CASSGPGTGTYNEQFF	TGTGCCAGCAGTGGGCCCGGGACAGGAACCTACAATGAGCAGTTCTTC
TRBV14	TRBJ2-7	TRBD1	many	CASSQFRQGPTYEQYF	TGTGCCAGCAGCCAATTCCGACAGGGTCCAACCTACGAGCAGTACTTC
TRBV4-2	TRBJ2-5	.	many	CASSQEGLQETQYF	TGTGCCAGCAGCCAAGAAGGTTTACAAGAGACCCAGTACTTC
TRBV7-9	TRBJ1-1	.	many	CASSSYRDEAFF	TGTGCCAGCAGCTCTTACAGGGATGAAGCTTTCTTT
TRBV4-1	TRBJ2-3	.	many	CASSQVEGSLEGTQYF	TGCGCCAGCAGCCAAGTCGAGGGCAGCCTAGAGGGGACGCAGTATTTT
TRBV29-1	TRBJ1-1	.	many	CSVEDGPGTLNTEAFF	TGCAGCGTTGAAGACGGACCGGGAACCCTGAACACTGAAGCTTTCTTT
TRBV10-1	TRBJ2-5	TRBD1	.	CASSQQGFDEETQYF	TGCGCCAGCAGTCAACAGGGGTTTGACGAAGAGACCCAGTACTTC
TRBV12-3/TRBV12-4	TRBJ1-1	TRBD1	many	CASSGQGVGAFF	TGTGCCAGCAGTGGACAGGGGGTGGGGGCTTTCTTT
TRBV4-3	TRBJ1-1	.	medium-sized	CASSQDILEGLSTEAFF	TGCGCCAGCAGCCAAGATATTCTGGAGGGGTTGAGCACTGAAGCTTTCTTT
TRBV9	TRBJ2-2	.	many	CASSLLKTGELFF	TGTGCCAGCAGCCTCTTAAAAACCGGGGAGCTGTTTTTT
TRBV7-2	TRBJ1-6	.	few	CASSFGNSPLHF	TGTGCCAGCAGCTTTGGTAATTCACCCCTCCACTTT
TRBV7-3	TRBJ2-1	.	few	CASNPDGYNEQFF	TGTGCCAGCAACCCGGACGGCTACAATGAGCAGTTCTTC
TRBV7-2	TRBJ2-1	.	few	CASSLEGSYNEQFF	TGTGCCAGCAGCTTAGAGGGCTCGTACAATGAGCAGTTCTTC
TRBV14	TRBJ1-2	.	few	CASSQRMGIGPRTANYGYTF	TGTGCCAGCAGCCAACGAATGGGCATCGGCCCCAGGACAGCTAACTATGGCTACACCTTC
TRBV5-6	TRBJ2-1	.	.	CAMSPERRHNEQFF	TGTGCCATGAGCCCCGAGCGACGGCACAATGAGCAGTTCTTC
TRBV7-6	TRBJ2-3	.	few	CASSLVPGGSPDTQYF	TGTGCCAGCAGCTTAGTTCCTGGGGGCTCGCCAGATACGCAGTATTTT
TRBV5-4	TRBJ2-5	.	.	CASSVDSPGETQYF	TGTGCCAGCAGCGTGGACAGCCCCGGGGAGACCCAGTACTTC
TRBV4-1	TRBJ1-6	.	few	CASSQAGDLSPLHF	TGCGCCAGCAGCCAAGCTGGAGACCTATCACCCCTCCACTTT
TRBV11-2	TRBJ1-5	.	.	CASSSDPGSNQPQHF	TGTGCCAGCAGCTCCGACCCGGGGAGCAATCAGCCCCAGCATTTT
TRBV6-5	TRBJ1-1	.	few	CASSYSGLGGMNTEAFF	TGTGCCAGCAGTTACTCGGGATTGGGGGGAATGAACACTGAAGCTTTCTTT
TRBV27	TRBJ2-1	.	many	CASSTRYRGNEQFF	TGTGCCAGCAGTACCCGATATCGGGGCAATGAGCAGTTCTTC
TRBV12-3/TRBV12-4	TRBJ1-5	.	many	CASSLWGNNQPQHF	TGTGCCAGCAGTTTATGGGGGAACAATCAGCCCCAGCATTTT
TRBV4-1	TRBJ1-5	.	many	CASSPGGTLNQPQHF	TGCGCCAGCAGCCCAGGTGGGACACTTAATCAGCCCCAGCATTTT
TRBV4-1	TRBJ2-2	TRBD2	few	CASSQDELAGGTGELFF	TGCGCCAGCAGCCAAGATGAACTAGCGGGGGGCACCGGGGAGCTGTTTTTT
TRBV25-1	TRBJ2-1	TRBD1	many	CASKHRGDYNEQFF	TGTGCCAGCAAACACAGGGGCGACTACAATGAGCAGTTCTTC
TRBV12-3/TRBV12-4	TRBJ1-5	.	many	CASSFWGVNQPQHF	TGTGCCAGCAGTTTTTGGGGAGTGAATCAGCCCCAGCATTTT
TRBV25-1	TRBJ2-1	.	.	CASYVNNEQFF	TGTGCCAGCTATGTTAACAATGAGCAGTTCTTC
TRBV4-1	TRBJ2-2	.	few	CASSQDLRELFF	TGCGCCAGCAGCCAAGATCTTCGGGAGCTGTTTTTT
TRBV7-9	TRBJ2-1	TRBD1	many	CASRSRDRDEQFF	TGTGCCAGCAGGTCCCGGGACAGGGATGAGCAGTTCTTC
TRBV4-1	TRBJ1-4	.	few	CASSQDPGQGEKLFF	TGCGCCAGCAGCCAAGATCCGGGACAAGGGGAAAAACTGTTTTTT
TRBV4-1	TRBJ2-7	.	.	CASSQEAGVSYEQYF	TGCGCCAGCAGCCAAGAGGCCGGGGTCTCCTACGAGCAGTACTTC
TRBV5-4	TRBJ2-5	.	.	CASSLTVQETQYF	TGTGCCAGCAGCTTGACAGTACAAGAGACCCAGTACTTC
TRBV7-3	TRBJ2-1	.	many	CASSLGPGSPYNEQFF	TGTGCCAGCAGCTTAGGGCCGGGGTCCCCTTACAATGAGCAGTTCTTC
TRBV29-1	TRBJ2-1	.	many	CSVTGQPQQFF	TGCAGCGTTACTGGACAGCCTCAGCAGTTCTTC
TRBV4-1	TRBJ2-7	.	many	CASSQDDRQSLGGQYF	TGCGCCAGCAGCCAAGATGATCGCCAGTCTCTAGGGGGGCAGTACTTC
TRBV27	TRBJ2-1	TRBD2	many	CAAGTRGGGRFF	TGTGCCGCCGGGACTAGAGGTGGGGGTCGGTTCTTC
TRBV6-5	TRBJ2-1	.	many	CASSYSGEKSYNEQFF	TGTGCCAGCAGTTACTCGGGGGAGAAGTCCTACAATGAGCAGTTCTTC
TRBV27	TRBJ2-7	.	many	CASSLFQAYEQYF	TGTGCCAGCAGTTTATTCCAGGCATACGAGCAGTACTTC
TRBV12-3/TRBV12-4	TRBJ2-1	.	many	CASSPLNEQFF	TGTGCCAGCAGTCCCCTAAATGAGCAGTTCTTC
TRBV12-3/TRBV12-4	TRBJ2-2	.	.	CASSPWTGGRGGELFF	TGTGCCAGCAGTCCGTGGACAGGAGGGCGAGGCGGGGAGCTGTTTTTT
TRBV5-6	TRBJ2-3	TRBD1	many	CASSLRDREFPDTQYF	TGTGCCAGCAGCCTCCGGGACAGGGAATTCCCAGATACGCAGTATTTT
TRBV4-1	TRBJ2-2	.	many	CASSQEAATGELFF	TGCGCCAGCAGCCAAGAGGCAGCCACCGGGGAGCTGTTTTTT
TRBV11-2	TRBJ2-1	TRBD2	many	CASSLGGGGEQFF	TGTGCCAGCAGCTTAGGCGGGGGGGGTGAGCAGTTCTTC
TRBV12-3/TRBV12-4	TRBJ1-5	TRBD1	many	CASTRQGVRLDQPQHF	TGTGCCAGCACCCGACAGGGGGTTCGATTGGATCAGCCCCAGCATTTT
TRBV4-1	TRBJ2-1	.	many	CASRLTAYNEQFF	TGCGCCAGCAGACTCACAGCTTACAATGAGCAGTTCTTC
TRBV6-5	TRBJ2-1	.	.	CASSYGQGGYNEQFF	TGTGCCAGCAGTTACGGTCAGGGGGGCTACAATGAGCAGTTCTTC
TRBV4-1	TRBJ1-2	.	many	CASSQARNRADYGYTF	TGCGCCAGCAGCCAAGCGAGGAACAGGGCCGACTATGGCTACACCTTC
TRBV6-5	TRBJ2-5	.	few	CASSYRETQYF	TGTGCCAGCAGTTACAGGGAGACCCAGTACTTC
TRBV12-3/TRBV12-4	TRBJ2-7	.	many	CASSSDRDTKREEQYF	TGTGCCAGCAGTTCAGACCGGGACACCAAGCGTGAAGAGCAGTACTTC
TRBV7-9	TRBJ2-1	.	.	CASSHGSNEQFF	TGTGCCAGCAGCCATGGGAGCAATGAGCAGTTCTTC